This paragraph reports one T cell receptor beta chain. This CDR3 has 18 residues. Germline V CDR1 and CDR2: SSHAT, FNYEAQ (reference sequence). Trimming left V 4 bases short and J 5 bases short, with 23 bases between. Recovered status in Cohort 3 required two negative PCRs, clearance, or symptom resolution. This entry belongs to a study of blood T cell repertoires in COVID-19. Study as a whole: Sample material is recorded as cDNA or gDNA derived from T cells, B-cell-depleted T cells, or PBMCs.

In the authors' workflow: Cell counts per sample came from amplifying reference gene primers. Assay used: immunoSEQ multiplex PCR; TCRdb lists only in-frame clones, some missing. V and J calls and clone size are as listed in that table; D and trimming were resolved from the DNA. The sample has 450,000 or so clones; 90% are singletons. This chain joins TRBV7-7 and TRBJ2-2; a possible D gene is TRBD2 (7 bases). The receptor comes from a man between 18 and 35 years old who had recovered from COVID-19. Source material: PBMCs or T cells enriched from blood (not recorded which). The CDR3 DNA sequence: TGTGCCAGCAGCTCTCGGGCTAGCGGCTCGACAGGAACCGGGGAGCTGTTTTTT. As protein: CASSSRASGSTGTGELFF.